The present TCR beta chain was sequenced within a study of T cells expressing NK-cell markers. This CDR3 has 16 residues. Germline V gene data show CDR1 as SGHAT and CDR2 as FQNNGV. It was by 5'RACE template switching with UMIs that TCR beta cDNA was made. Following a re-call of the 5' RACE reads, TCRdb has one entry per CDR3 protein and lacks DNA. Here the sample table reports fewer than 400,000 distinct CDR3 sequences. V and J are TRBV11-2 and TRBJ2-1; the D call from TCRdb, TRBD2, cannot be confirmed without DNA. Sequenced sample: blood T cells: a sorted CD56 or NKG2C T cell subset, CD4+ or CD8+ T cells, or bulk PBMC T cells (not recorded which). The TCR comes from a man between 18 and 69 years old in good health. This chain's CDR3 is CASSFTSGASGNEQFF.